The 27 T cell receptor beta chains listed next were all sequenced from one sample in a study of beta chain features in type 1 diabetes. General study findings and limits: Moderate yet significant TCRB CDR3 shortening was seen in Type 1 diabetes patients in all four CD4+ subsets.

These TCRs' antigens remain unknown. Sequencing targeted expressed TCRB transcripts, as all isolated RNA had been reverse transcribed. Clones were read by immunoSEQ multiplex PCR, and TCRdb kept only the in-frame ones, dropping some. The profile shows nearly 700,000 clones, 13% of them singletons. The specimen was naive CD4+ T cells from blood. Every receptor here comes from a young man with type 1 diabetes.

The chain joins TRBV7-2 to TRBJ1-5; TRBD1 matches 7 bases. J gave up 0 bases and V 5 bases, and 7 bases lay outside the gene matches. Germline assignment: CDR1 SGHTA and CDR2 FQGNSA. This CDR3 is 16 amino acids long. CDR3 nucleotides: TGTGCCAGCAGCACGGGACAGTCTTATAGCAATCAGCCCCAGCATTTT. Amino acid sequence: CASSTGQSYSNQPQHF.

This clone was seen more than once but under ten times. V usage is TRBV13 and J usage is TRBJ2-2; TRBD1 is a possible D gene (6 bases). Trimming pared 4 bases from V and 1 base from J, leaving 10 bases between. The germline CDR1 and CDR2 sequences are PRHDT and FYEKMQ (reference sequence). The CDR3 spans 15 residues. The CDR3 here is CASSSLGQNTGELFF. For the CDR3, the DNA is TGTGCCAGCAGCTCCCTGGGACAGAACACCGGGGAGCTGTTTTTT. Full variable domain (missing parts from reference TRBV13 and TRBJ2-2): AAGVIQSPRHLIKEKRETATLKCYPIPRHDTVYWYQQGPGQDPQFLISFYEKMQSDKGSIPDRFSAQQFSDYHSELNMSSLELGDSALYFCASSSLGQNTGELFFGEGSRLTVL.

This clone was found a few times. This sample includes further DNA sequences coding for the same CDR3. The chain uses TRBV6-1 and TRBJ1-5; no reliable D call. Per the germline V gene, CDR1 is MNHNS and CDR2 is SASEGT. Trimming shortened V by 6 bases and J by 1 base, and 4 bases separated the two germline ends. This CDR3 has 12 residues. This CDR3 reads CASRGSNQPQHF. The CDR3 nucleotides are TGTGCCAGCAGGGGCAGCAATCAGCCCCAGCATTTT.

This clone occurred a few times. The CDR3 is CAWILGGYTEAFF. The CDR3 DNA reads as TGTGCCTGGATATTAGGGGGATACACTGAAGCTTTCTTT. V and J are TRBV30 and TRBJ1-1; D possibly corresponds to TRBD1 (6 bases). The CDR3 runs to 13 residues. With 4 bases removed from V and 3 bases from J, the gap between germline ends came to 12 bases. CDR1 and CDR2 (germline): GTSNPN, SVGIG (reference sequence).

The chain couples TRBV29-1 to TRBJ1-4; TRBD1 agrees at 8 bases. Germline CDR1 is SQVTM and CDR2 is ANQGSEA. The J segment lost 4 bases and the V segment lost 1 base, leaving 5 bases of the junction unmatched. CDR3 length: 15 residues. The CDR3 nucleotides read TGCAGCGTTGAAGGCCGCGACAGGGGTAATGAAAAACTGTTTTTT. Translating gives CSVEGRDRGNEKLFF.

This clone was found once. The CDR3 sequence is CATSRDDRGVSPLHF. The DNA for the CDR3 is TGTGCCACCAGCAGAGATGACAGGGGGGTTTCACCCCTCCACTTT. The chain recombines TRBV15 with TRBJ1-6; the match to TRBD1 covers 9 bases. This CDR3 region has 15 residues. Looked up from germline, CDR1 is LNHNV and CDR2 is YYDKDF (reference sequence). J lost 9 bases, V lost 0 bases, and 3 bases had no gene match.

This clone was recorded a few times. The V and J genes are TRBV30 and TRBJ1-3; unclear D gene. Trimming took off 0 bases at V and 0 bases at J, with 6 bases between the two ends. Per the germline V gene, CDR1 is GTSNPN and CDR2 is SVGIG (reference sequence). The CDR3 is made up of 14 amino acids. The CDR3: CAWSVLHSGNTIYF. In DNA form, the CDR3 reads TGTGCCTGGAGTGTACTACACTCTGGAAACACCATATATTTT.

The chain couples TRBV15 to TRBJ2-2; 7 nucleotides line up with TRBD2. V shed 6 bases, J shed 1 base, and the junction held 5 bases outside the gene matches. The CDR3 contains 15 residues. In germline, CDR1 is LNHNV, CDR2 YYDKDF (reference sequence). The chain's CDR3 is CATRRLAQNTGELFF. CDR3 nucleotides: TGTGCCACCAGAAGACTAGCCCAGAACACCGGGGAGCTGTTTTTT.

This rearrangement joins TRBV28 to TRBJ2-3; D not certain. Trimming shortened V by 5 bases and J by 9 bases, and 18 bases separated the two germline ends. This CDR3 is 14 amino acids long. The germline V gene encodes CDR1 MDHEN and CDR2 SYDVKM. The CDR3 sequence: CASSPPRADRTQYF. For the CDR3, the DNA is TGTGCCAGCAGTCCTCCTCGGGCCGACCGGACGCAGTATTTT.

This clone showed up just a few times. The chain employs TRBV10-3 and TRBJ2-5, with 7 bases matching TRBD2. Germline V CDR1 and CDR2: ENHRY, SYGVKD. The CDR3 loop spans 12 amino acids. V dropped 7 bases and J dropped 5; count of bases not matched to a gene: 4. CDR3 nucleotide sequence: TGTGCCATCAAGGGAGGGGAGGAGACCCAGTACTTC. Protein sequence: CAIKGGEETQYF.

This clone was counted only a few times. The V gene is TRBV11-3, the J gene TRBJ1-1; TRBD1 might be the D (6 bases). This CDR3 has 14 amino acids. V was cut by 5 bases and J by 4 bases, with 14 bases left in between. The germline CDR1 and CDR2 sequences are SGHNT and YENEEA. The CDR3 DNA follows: TGTGCCAGCAGCCCCGTGGGGGCGAGCACTGAAGCTTTCTTT. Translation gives CASSPVGASTEAFF.

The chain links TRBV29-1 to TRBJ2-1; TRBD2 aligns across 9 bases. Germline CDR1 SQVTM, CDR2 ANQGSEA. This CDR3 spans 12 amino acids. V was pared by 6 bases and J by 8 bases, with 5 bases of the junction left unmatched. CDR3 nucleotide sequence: TGCAGCGTAGGACTAGCGTTCGATGAGCAGTTCTTC. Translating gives CSVGLAFDEQFF.

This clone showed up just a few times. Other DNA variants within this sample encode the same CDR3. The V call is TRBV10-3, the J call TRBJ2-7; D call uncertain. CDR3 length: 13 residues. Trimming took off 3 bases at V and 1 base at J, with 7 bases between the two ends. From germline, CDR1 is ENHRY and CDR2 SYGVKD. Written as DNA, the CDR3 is TGTGCCATCAGTGATAGGCCGTCCTACGAGCAGTACTTC. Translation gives CAISDRPSYEQYF.

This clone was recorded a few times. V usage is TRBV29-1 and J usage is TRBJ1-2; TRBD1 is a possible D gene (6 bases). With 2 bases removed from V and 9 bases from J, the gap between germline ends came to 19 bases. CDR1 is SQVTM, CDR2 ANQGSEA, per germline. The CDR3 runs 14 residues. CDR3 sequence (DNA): TGCAGCGTTGAAAGGGGGTCCAATGGCATGAGCTACACCTTC. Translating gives CSVERGSNGMSYTF.

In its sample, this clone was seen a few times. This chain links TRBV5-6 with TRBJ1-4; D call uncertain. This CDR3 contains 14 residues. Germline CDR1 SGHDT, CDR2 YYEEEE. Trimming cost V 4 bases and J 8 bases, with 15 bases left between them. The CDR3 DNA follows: TGTGCCAGCAGCCCCGCGGGCGCGGGAGAAAAACTGTTTTTT. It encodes CASSPAGAGEKLFF. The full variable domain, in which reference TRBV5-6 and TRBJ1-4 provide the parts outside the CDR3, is DAGVTQSPTHLIKTRGQQVTLRCSPKSGHDTVSWYQQALGQGPQFIFQYYEEEERQRGNFPDRFSGHQFPNYSSELNVNALLLGDSALYLCASSPAGAGEKLFFGSGTQLSVL.

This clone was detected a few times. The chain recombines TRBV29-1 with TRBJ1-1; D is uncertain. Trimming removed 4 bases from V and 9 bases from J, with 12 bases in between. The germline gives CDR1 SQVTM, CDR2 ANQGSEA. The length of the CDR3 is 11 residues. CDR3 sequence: CSVAQLGKAFF. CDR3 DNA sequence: TGCAGCGTTGCCCAGCTGGGGAAAGCTTTCTTT. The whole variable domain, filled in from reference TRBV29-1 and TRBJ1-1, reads SAVISQKPSRDICQRGTSLTIQCQVDSQVTMMFWYRQQPGQSLTLIATANQGSEATYESGFVIDKFPISRPNLTFSTLTVSNMSPEDSSIYLCSVAQLGKAFFGQGTRLTVV.

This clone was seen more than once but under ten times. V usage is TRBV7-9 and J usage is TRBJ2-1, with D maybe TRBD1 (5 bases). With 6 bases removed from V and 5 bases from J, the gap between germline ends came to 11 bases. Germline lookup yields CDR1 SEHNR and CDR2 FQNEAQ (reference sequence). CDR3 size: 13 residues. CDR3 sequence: CASRLKTDNEQFF. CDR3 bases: TGTGCCAGCAGGTTAAAGACAGACAATGAGCAGTTCTTC.

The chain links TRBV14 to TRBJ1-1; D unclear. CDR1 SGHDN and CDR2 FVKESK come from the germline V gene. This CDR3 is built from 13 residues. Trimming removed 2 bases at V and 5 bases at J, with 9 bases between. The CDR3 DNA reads TGTGCCAGCAGCCAACTGGTGGTGACTGAAGCTTTCTTT. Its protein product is CASSQLVVTEAFF.

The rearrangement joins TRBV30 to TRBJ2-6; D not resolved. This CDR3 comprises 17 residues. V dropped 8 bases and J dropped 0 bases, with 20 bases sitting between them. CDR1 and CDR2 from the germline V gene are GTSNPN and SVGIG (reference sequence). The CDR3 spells CALVGFAGNSGANVLTF. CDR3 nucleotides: TGTGCCCTGGTCGGCTTCGCAGGCAACTCTGGGGCCAACGTCCTGACTTTC.

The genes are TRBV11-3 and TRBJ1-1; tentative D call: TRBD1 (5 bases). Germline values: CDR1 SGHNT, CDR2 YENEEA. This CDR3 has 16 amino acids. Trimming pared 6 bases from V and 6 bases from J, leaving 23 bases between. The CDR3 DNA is TGTGCCAGCAGTCAGGCGGGGGAACAGCTCAACGCTGAAGCTTTCTTT. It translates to CASSQAGEQLNAEAFF.

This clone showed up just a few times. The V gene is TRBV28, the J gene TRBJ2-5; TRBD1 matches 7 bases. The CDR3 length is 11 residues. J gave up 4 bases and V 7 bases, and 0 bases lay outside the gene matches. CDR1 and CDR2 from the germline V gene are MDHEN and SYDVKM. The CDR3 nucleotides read TGTGCCAGCACAGGGGGAGAGACCCAGTACTTC. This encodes CASTGGETQYF. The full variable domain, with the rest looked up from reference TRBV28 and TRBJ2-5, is DVKVTQSSRYLVKRTGEKVFLECVQDMDHENMFWYRQDPGLGLRLIYFSYDVKMKEKGDIPEGYSVSREKKERFSLILESASTNQTSMYLCASTGGETQYFGPGTRLLVL.

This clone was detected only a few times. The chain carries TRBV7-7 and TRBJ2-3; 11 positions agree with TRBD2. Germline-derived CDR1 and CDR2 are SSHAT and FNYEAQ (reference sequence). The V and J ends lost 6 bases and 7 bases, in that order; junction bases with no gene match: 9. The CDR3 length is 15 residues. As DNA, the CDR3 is TGTGCCAGCAGACCACTAGCGGGGGACCCTTATACGCAGTATTTT. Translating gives CASRPLAGDPYTQYF. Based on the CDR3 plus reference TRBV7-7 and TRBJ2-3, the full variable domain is GAGVSQSPRYKVTKRGQDVTLRCDPISSHATLYWYQQALGQGPEFLTYFNYEAQPDKSGLPSDRFSAERPEGSISTLTIQRTEQRDSAMYRCASRPLAGDPYTQYFGPGTRLTVL.

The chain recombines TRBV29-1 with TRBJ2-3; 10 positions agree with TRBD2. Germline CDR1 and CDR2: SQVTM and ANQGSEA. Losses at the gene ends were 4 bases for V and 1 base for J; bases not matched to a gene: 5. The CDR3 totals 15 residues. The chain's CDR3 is CSVVFLAGGTDTQYF. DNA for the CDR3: TGCAGCGTTGTTTTTCTAGCGGGGGGCACAGATACGCAGTATTTT.

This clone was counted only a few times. The CDR3: CASSLDPGGGTTIYEQYF. CDR3 DNA: TGTGCCAGCAGCTTAGACCCTGGCGGGGGGACGACGATCTACGAGCAGTACTTC. This chain connects TRBV13 to TRBJ2-7, with TRBD2 identical over 8 bases. Germline V lookup: CDR1 PRHDT, CDR2 FYEKMQ (reference sequence). Trimming cost V 1 base and J 3 bases; bases outside gene matches: 14. The CDR3 contains 18 residues.

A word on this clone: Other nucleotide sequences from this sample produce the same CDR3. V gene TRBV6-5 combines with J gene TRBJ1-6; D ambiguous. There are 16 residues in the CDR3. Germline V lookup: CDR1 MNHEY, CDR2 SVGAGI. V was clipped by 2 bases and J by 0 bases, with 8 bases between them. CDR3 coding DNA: TGTGCCAGCAGTTACGACGGTAGCTCCTATAATTCACCCCTCCACTTT. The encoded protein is CASSYDGSSYNSPLHF.

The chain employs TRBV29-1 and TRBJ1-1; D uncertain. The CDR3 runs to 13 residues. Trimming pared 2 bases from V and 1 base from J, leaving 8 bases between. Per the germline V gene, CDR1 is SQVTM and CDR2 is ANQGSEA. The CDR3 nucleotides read TGCAGCGTTGAACAGATAACGAACACTGAAGCTTTCTTT. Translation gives CSVEQITNTEAFF.

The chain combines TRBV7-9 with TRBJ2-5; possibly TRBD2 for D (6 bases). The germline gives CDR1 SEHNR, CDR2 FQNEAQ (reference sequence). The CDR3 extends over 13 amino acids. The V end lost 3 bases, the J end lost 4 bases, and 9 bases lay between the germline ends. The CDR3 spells CASSLGSGETQYF. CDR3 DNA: TGTGCCAGCAGCTTGGGTAGCGGAGAGACCCAGTACTTC.